These T cell receptor beta chains were read from a single sample in a study of cytomegalovirus exposure and HLA in healthy donors. Data came from immunoSEQ multiplex PCR; TCRdb stores just in-frame clones and leaves some out. This sample's table has under 150,000 clones. The specimen was PBMCs. The receptors derive from a middle-aged man in good health and CMV-seronegative. Each CDR3 is given with its conserved first and last residue. D genes are given only for firm matches.

TRBD2,TRBV7-3,TRBJ2-5,TGTGCCAGCAGTTTAGCGGGGGTAGAGGCCCAGTACTTC,CASSLAGVEAQYF
.,TRBV14,TRBJ2-7,TGTGCCAGCAGCCACTTTGACAGACCCTACGAGCAGTACTTC,CASSHFDRPYEQYF
.,TRBV7-9,TRBJ2-3,TGTGCCAGCAGCTCGCCCGCGGGGACGACGGATACGCAGTATTTT,CASSSPAGTTDTQYF
.,TRBV7-2,TRBJ1-5,TGTGCCAGCAGCGCGGACAGTTCCAATCAGCCCCAGCATTTT,CASSADSSNQPQHF
TRBD1,TRBV6-1,TRBJ2-7,TGTGCCAGCAGTGAACGGGACAGGGTAGCCTACGAGCAGTACTTC,CASSERDRVAYEQYF
.,TRBV5-1,TRBJ2-1,TGCGCCAGCAGCTTGGTATCTAGCTCCAATGAGCAGTTCTTC,CASSLVSSSNEQFF
.,TRBV20-1,TRBJ1-2,TGCAGTGCTAGTGAGGAGTATGGCTACACCTTC,CSASEEYGYTF
.,TRBV4-1,TRBJ1-2,TGCGCCAGCAGCCTCAAGGGAGAAGGCGGGTATGGCTACACCTTC,CASSLKGEGGYGYTF
.,TRBV29-1,TRBJ2-3,TGCAGCGTTGGGGGGGGCCGAGGTGCAGATACGCAGTATTTT,CSVGGGRGADTQYF
TRBD1,TRBV11-2,TRBJ2-7,TGTGCCAGCAGCCCTGGGACAGGTTTGACCTACGAGCAGTACTTC,CASSPGTGLTYEQYF
.,TRBV18,TRBJ1-5,TGTGCCAGCTCCCAGGGTGTAGATCAGCCCCAGCATTTT,CASSQGVDQPQHF
TRBD1,TRBV28,TRBJ1-2,TGTGCCAGCAGTTTATCGGGCAGGGGGCGCGAGGGCTACACCTTC,CASSLSGRGREGYTF
.,TRBV19,TRBJ1-5,TGTGCCAGTAGTACCTCCTTTCGGGGAAGCAATCAGCCCCAGCATTTT,CASSTSFRGSNQPQHF
TRBD1,TRBV27,TRBJ2-7,TGTGCCAGCAGTCTTTACCCCGGACAGGCCCCCTACGAGCAGTACTTC,CASSLYPGQAPYEQYF
TRBD1,TRBV28,TRBJ1-5,TGTGCCAGCAGTTCCCGGGACAGGGGCGTTAGAGGACAGCCCCAGCATTTT,CASSSRDRGVRGQPQHF
TRBD1,TRBV19,TRBJ1-5,TGTGCCAGTAGTACTCCACCCGGGACAGGATATAGCAATCAGCCCCAGCATTTT,CASSTPPGTGYSNQPQHF
TRBD1,TRBV4-2,TRBJ1-1,TGTGCCAGCAGCCAAGACAGGGGGCGAGGGAACGCTGAAGCTTTCTTT,CASSQDRGRGNAEAFF
.,TRBV28,TRBJ2-7,TGTGCCAGCAGGTGGGGGGAGGACGAGCAGTACTTC,CASRWGEDEQYF
TRBD1,TRBV4-3,TRBJ2-7,TGCGCCAGCAGCCAGTACAGGGGGGAGACCTACGAGCAGTACTTC,CASSQYRGETYEQYF
.,TRBV28,TRBJ1-4,TGTGCCAGCAGTTTATATTCGAATGAAAAACTGTTTTTT,CASSLYSNEKLFF
.,TRBV15,TRBJ1-5,TGTGCCACCAGCAGAGGCCCGGAGCGGGGTGGCAATCAGCCCCAGCATTTT,CATSRGPERGGNQPQHF
TRBD1,TRBV19,TRBJ2-7,TGTGCCAGTAGTCCGACAGGGGTCGAGCAGTACTTC,CASSPTGVEQYF
.,TRBV4-2,TRBJ2-1,TGTGCCAGCAGCCAAGAAGAGGGATACAATGAGCAGTTCTTC,CASSQEEGYNEQFF
.,TRBV7-2,TRBJ2-3,TGTGCCAGCAGCTTAGGACTTCACACAGATACGCAGTATTTT,CASSLGLHTDTQYF
.,TRBV7-3,TRBJ2-7,TGTGCCAGCAGCCCCCAGGGGCCCTCCTACGAGCAGTACTTC,CASSPQGPSYEQYF
.,TRBV9,TRBJ2-5,TGTGCCAGCAGCGTGTCGGTTGGAGAGACCCAGTACTTC,CASSVSVGETQYF
TRBD1,TRBV4-3,TRBJ1-2,TGCGCCAGCAGCCACGACGGGACAGTGTCGAACTATGGCTACACCTTC,CASSHDGTVSNYGYTF
.,TRBV5-4,TRBJ2-6,TGTGCCAGCAACCTGGGGGGGGCCTCTGGGGCCAACGTCCTGACTTTC,CASNLGGASGANVLTF